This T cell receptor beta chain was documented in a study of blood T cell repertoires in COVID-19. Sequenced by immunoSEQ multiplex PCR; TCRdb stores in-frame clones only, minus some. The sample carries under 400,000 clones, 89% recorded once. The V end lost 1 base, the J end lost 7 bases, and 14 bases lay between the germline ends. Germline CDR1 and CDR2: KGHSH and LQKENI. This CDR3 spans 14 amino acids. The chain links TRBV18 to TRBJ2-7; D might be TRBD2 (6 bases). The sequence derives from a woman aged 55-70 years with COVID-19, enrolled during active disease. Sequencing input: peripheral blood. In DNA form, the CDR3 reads TGTGCCAGCTCACCACGGGCGGGGCTTGGGGAGCAGTACTTC. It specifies CASSPRAGLGEQYF. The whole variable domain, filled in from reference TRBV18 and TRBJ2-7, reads NAGVMQNPRHLVRRRGQEARLRCSPMKGHSHVYWYRQLPEEGLKFMVYLQKENIIDESGMPKERFSAEFPKEGPSILRIQQVVRGDSAAYFCASSPRAGLGEQYFGPGTRLTVT.